This T cell receptor (beta chain) was obtained from a study of blood T cell repertoires in COVID-19. Whole-study context: The United States, Italy and Spain provided the acute and convalescent COVID-19 samples. Nucleic acid was either cDNA or gDNA, and it came from T cells, B-cell-depleted T cells, or PBMCs.

Germline CDR1 reads SGHRS; CDR2 reads YFSETQ. The CDR3 length is 15 residues. Regarding this clone: Germline and junction disagree at one end, which may indicate a read error.

As handled by the study authors: Amplification with reference gene primers provided the estimates of nucleated cell counts. Measured with immunoSEQ multiplex PCR; TCRdb has only the in-frame clones, and not every one. V and J calls and clone size are as listed in that table; D and trimming were resolved from the DNA. The sample has 200,000 to 300,000 clones; around 87% are singletons. The specimen was peripheral blood. V and J are TRBV5-1 and TRBJ2-1; no clear D. This sequence originates from a woman aged 40 to 55 who had recovered from COVID-19. The DNA for the CDR3 is TGCGCCAGCTGCTTTCAAGAGCCACGCCATAATGAGCAGTTCTTC. It encodes CASCFQEPRHNEQFF.